Here is one TCR beta chain with its context. Its cognate antigen is unknown. In germline, CDR1 is SGHKS, CDR2 YYEKEE (reference sequence). J gave up 5 bases and V 1 base, and 3 bases lay outside the gene matches. The CDR3 covers 14 residues. The sorted Tregs were CD4+CD25+CD127-/low cells. Semi-nested PCR with Nested Universal Primer A followed constant-region reverse priming of full-length variable regions. TCRdb reanalysed the 5' RACE reads using MiXCR and keeps one entry per CDR3 protein. Counted here are under 45,000 distinct CDR3 sequences, approximately 22% occurring once; the ten biggest clones make up around 4%. Study-wide findings and caveats: Tumor-infiltrating Treg TCR alpha and beta sequences overlapped most with tumor naive CD4+ T cells, then blood naive.

The rearrangement joins TRBV5-5 to TRBJ2-7; TRBD1 matches at 10 bases. The sample comprised Tregs sorted from blood. The TCR originated in a female donor with breast cancer. CDR3 protein: CASSLWTGGDEQYF. The CDR3 nucleotides read TGTGCCAGCAGCTTGTGGACAGGGGGGGACGAGCAGTACTTC.